These T cell receptor beta chains were read from a single sample in a study of cytomegalovirus exposure and HLA in healthy donors. Sequenced by immunoSEQ multiplex PCR; TCRdb stores in-frame clones only, minus some. Of approximately 150,000 clones listed, about 77% were seen once; the top ten hold roughly 2.8%. The sequenced sample consisted of PBMCs. The receptors derive from a woman in her thirties or forties in good health and CMV-seropositive. Both conserved end residues are part of each CDR3. A D gene is named only where the DNA matches it firmly. Only some rows state a clone size, as once, few, many or a class for expanded clones.

DNA	CDR3	D	V	J	size
TGTGCCAGCAGCTTCGGGACAGGGTCCTACGAGCAGTACTTC	CASSFGTGSYEQYF	TRBD1	TRBV5-4	TRBJ2-7	.
TGCAGCGCTGGGGACATCGCCTCTGGAAACACCATATATTTT	CSAGDIASGNTIYF	.	TRBV29-1	TRBJ1-3	.
TGTGCCAGTAGTATATCCCAGGGGAACACCGGGGAGCTGTTTTTT	CASSISQGNTGELFF	.	TRBV19	TRBJ2-2	.
TGTGCCTGGACCAGGGTAGCAGTCGCAGATACGCAGTATTTT	CAWTRVAVADTQYF	.	TRBV30	TRBJ2-3	.
TGCGCCAGCAGCGTCGAGGGCCTTCAGCCCCAGCATTTT	CASSVEGLQPQHF	.	TRBV5-1	TRBJ1-5	few
TGTGCCAGCAGCCGTGACAGGGCTCGAGAGACCCAGTACTTC	CASSRDRARETQYF	TRBD1	TRBV14	TRBJ2-5	.
TGCGCCAGCAGCTTGAATGCGGGAGTTCTAGATACGCAGTATTTT	CASSLNAGVLDTQYF	TRBD2	TRBV5-1	TRBJ2-3	few
TGCGCCAGCAGCTTGGGGGCAGCCATGAACACTGAAGCTTTCTTT	CASSLGAAMNTEAFF	.	TRBV5-1	TRBJ1-1	.
TGTGCCAGCAGCTTCGACAGGGGGGCCGATACGCAGTATTTT	CASSFDRGADTQYF	TRBD1	TRBV7-9	TRBJ2-3	.
TGTGCCAGCAGCTTGCCGGGAGGGAGAGATACGCAGTATTTT	CASSLPGGRDTQYF	TRBD2	TRBV5-6	TRBJ2-3	few
TGTGCCAGCAGTGAAGCAAACGGCCAAGAGACCCAGTACTTC	CASSEANGQETQYF	.	TRBV2	TRBJ2-5	.
TGCGCCAGCAGCCAAGTAGCGGGAGCTGAGACCCAGTACTTC	CASSQVAGAETQYF	TRBD2	TRBV4-3	TRBJ2-5	.
TGTGCCAGCAGCTTAGCGGGGCGGAACTACGAGCAGTACTTC	CASSLAGRNYEQYF	.	TRBV7-2	TRBJ2-7	.
TGTGCCAGCAAATTGAGCGGGAGGGCCGCCGAGCAGTACTTC	CASKLSGRAAEQYF	TRBD2	TRBV6-5	TRBJ2-7	.
TGTGCCAGCAGCCTGCTAGCGTTTGGGACAGATACGCAGTATTTT	CASSLLAFGTDTQYF	.	TRBV11-2	TRBJ2-3	.
TGTGCCAGCTCACCAGGGGCATTCTCTGGAAACACCATATATTTT	CASSPGAFSGNTIYF	.	TRBV18	TRBJ1-3	.
TGTGCCAGCAGAAAAAGGGTGGGAGGGTATGGCTACACCTTC	CASRKRVGGYGYTF	.	TRBV6-5	TRBJ1-2	few
TGTGCCAGCACTGGACAGCTATCTAATGAAAAACTGTTTTTT	CASTGQLSNEKLFF	.	TRBV6-1	TRBJ1-4	once
TGTGCCAGCAGCTCGGACAGGGTTCGAAGCTACACCTTC	CASSSDRVRSYTF	TRBD1	TRBV28	TRBJ1-2	.
TGTGCCAGCAGTTACGCAGAATACAATGAGCAGTTCTTC	CASSYAEYNEQFF	.	TRBV6-5	TRBJ2-1	.
TGTGCCAGCAGTGACAGGCAGGGAGGCTACACCTTC	CASSDRQGGYTF	.	TRBV6-1	TRBJ1-2	.
TGTGCCAGCAGTGGTCCCAGGGGCCAGGGGTGGGACACTGAAGCTTTCTTT	CASSGPRGQGWDTEAFF	.	TRBV6-1	TRBJ1-1	.
TGTGCCAGCAGCTTAGTCAACGAGCAGTACTTC	CASSLVNEQYF	.	TRBV11-2	TRBJ2-7	once
TGTGCCAGCAGTAACGGACTAGCGGGAGGCGAGCAGTACTTC	CASSNGLAGGEQYF	TRBD2	TRBV2	TRBJ2-7	few
TGTGCCAGCAGCTTAATTCAGGGGATCCCTGAAGCTTTCTTT	CASSLIQGIPEAFF	.	TRBV13	TRBJ1-1	.
TGTGCCAGCAGACCCGGGACAGTTAACACTGAAGCTTTCTTT	CASRPGTVNTEAFF	TRBD1	TRBV7-9	TRBJ1-1	few
TGCAGCGTCGTCTCCACCGGGGAGCTGTTTTTT	CSVVSTGELFF	.	TRBV29-1	TRBJ2-2	once
TGTGCCAGCAGCCCCGGGCTAGCGCTGGAGACCCAGTACTTC	CASSPGLALETQYF	.	TRBV5-4	TRBJ2-5	.
TGTGCCAGCAGTACTAGGACGGGTTCCTACGAGCAGTACTTC	CASSTRTGSYEQYF	.	TRBV6-6	TRBJ2-7	.
TGTGCCAGCAGTCGGACAGGGGGCTTTGAAGCTTTCTTT	CASSRTGGFEAFF	TRBD1	TRBV27	TRBJ1-1	once
TGTGCCAGCAGCAAATTACTCTCGGTCCATGGCTACACCTTC	CASSKLLSVHGYTF	.	TRBV21-1	TRBJ1-2	.
TGTGCCAGCAGCTTAGCTAGCCCCTACGAGCAGTACTTC	CASSLASPYEQYF	.	TRBV7-2	TRBJ2-7	.
TGTGCCAGCAGTGAAGCGCTTCGGGGGTCCCAGCCCCAGCATTTT	CASSEALRGSQPQHF	.	TRBV2	TRBJ1-5	.
TGTGCCAGCAGCCACAGACAGGCGGATAGCACAGATACGCAGTATTTT	CASSHRQADSTDTQYF	.	TRBV9	TRBJ2-3	.
TGTGCCAGCAGCCCGGGTCGTGAGAACACTGAAGCTTTCTTT	CASSPGRENTEAFF	.	TRBV7-9	TRBJ1-1	few
TGTGCCAGCAGTCCCCGGACAGGGGGTTTTTCACCCCTCCACTTT	CASSPRTGGFSPLHF	TRBD1	TRBV7-2	TRBJ1-6	once
TGTGCCAGCAGTGGGGGACTAGCGGGGTACAATGAGCAGTTCTTC	CASSGGLAGYNEQFF	TRBD2	TRBV6-6	TRBJ2-1	few
TGTGCCAGCAGCCAAGATTGGGACTCTTCCTACAATGAGCAGTTCTTC	CASSQDWDSSYNEQFF	.	TRBV11-2	TRBJ2-1	few
TGTGCCAGCAGCTCAGAGACCCTAGCGGGGGCGTTCTTC	CASSSETLAGAFF	TRBD2	TRBV7-8	TRBJ2-1	.
TGTGCCAGCAGTTACTATCCGACTAGAGACACAGATACGCAGTATTTT	CASSYYPTRDTDTQYF	.	TRBV6-5	TRBJ2-3	.
TGTGCCAGCAGTGGAGGCAGTGTTGAGACGAATGAGCAGTTCTTC	CASSGGSVETNEQFF	.	TRBV6-1	TRBJ2-1	.
TGCGCCAGCAGCTTGGCCCAGGTCCAAGAGACCCAGTACTTC	CASSLAQVQETQYF	.	TRBV5-1	TRBJ2-5	.